This paragraph covers one TCR beta chain sequence. The antigen is undetermined. With 3 bases clipped from V and 5 bases from J, the junction kept 5 bases outside the gene matches. There are 14 residues in the CDR3. The germline V gene has CDR1 SGHTA and CDR2 FQGNSA. The sample originates from a study of shared clonotypes between healthy human individuals. Study overall: There were three CD4 naive, three CD4 memory, two CD8 naive and one CD8 memory plates per donor.

Study findings and constraints: Several donors had 5% to 6.5% of their naive CD4 clonotypes in common.

Repertoires were generated with immunoSEQ multiplex PCR, while TCRdb's copy carries only in-frame clones and drops some. In the table there are 2 million to 2.5 million clones, under 97% of which are singletons. Material: naive CD4+ T cells sorted from blood. Sample subset: CD45RA+ positively selected. This clonotype was sampled from a man aged 18 to 29 in good health. The rearrangement joins TRBV7-2 to TRBJ1-2; TRBD1 aligns across 8 bases. Here the CDR3 reads CASSLPGQGYGYTF. The CDR3 DNA sequence: TGTGCCAGCAGCTTGCCCGGACAGGGATATGGCTACACCTTC.